Here is one TCR beta chain with its context. The data belong to a study of neoadjuvant nivolumab and ipilimumab in lung cancer. Generated by immunoSEQ multiplex PCR, the TCRdb table keeps only in-frame clones and is missing some. The sample lists 24,000 or so clones, 65% to 85% seen once, with approximately 5.9% in the top ten. Germline CDR1 is SSHAT and CDR2 is FNYEAQ (reference sequence). The CDR3 loop spans 13 amino acids. V lost 3 bases and J lost 7, with 9 bases in between. The origin of this receptor is an adult with non-small cell lung cancer. The V call is TRBV7-7, the J call TRBJ2-2; TRBD1 might be the D (6 bases). The sample consisted of peripheral blood, taken before neoadjuvant nivolumab, alone or with ipilimumab. The CDR3: CASSFRGGGELFF. CDR3 nucleotides: TGTGCCAGCAGCTTCAGGGGCGGCGGGGAGCTGTTTTTT.